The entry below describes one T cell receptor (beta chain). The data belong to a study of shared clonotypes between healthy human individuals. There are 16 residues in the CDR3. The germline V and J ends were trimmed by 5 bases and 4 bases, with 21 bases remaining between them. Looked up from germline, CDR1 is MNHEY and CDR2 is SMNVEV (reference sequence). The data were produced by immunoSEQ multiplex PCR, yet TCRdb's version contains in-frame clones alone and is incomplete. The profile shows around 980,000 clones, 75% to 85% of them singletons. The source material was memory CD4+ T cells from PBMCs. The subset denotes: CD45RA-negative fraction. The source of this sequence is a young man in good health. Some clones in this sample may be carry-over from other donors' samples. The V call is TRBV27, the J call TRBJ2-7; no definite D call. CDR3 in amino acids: CASSRGPEMSPYEQYF. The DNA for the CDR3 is TGTGCCAGCAGTAGAGGACCGGAAATGTCGCCATACGAGCAGTACTTC.